The 7 T cell receptor beta chains below come from one sample, sequenced in a study of Graves' ophthalmopathy and Graves' hyperthyroidism (dated by TCRdb to between 2017 and 2018). The listed sequencing device is Illumina HiSeq 2000. For repertoire sequencing, TCR beta CDR3 regions were amplified from RNA transcripts. The first round was an RT-PCR using HTBI primers with the Qiagen OneStep RT-PCR kit, and this first round was followed by a second-round multiplex PCR, then size selection and purification. TCRdb took the public reads, trimmed them with fastp at Q25, ran MiXCR for clone calling and kept in-frame beta chains. Records with the same CDR3 protein are collapsed into one entry carrying the most frequent genes and DNA. The sample records 300,000 to 450,000 distinct CDR3 sequences, about a sixth of which are singletons. 2.4% of the sample is held by the ten biggest clonotypes. The sequencing input was peripheral blood. These receptors came from an adult woman with stable Graves' hyperthyroidism.

This clonotype was detected ten times or more. CDR3 loop: CASSRSRTSGRAAYEQYF. The CDR3 nucleotides are TGTGCCAGCAGCCGATCCCGGACTAGCGGGAGGGCCGCCTACGAGCAGTACTTC. The chain joins TRBV4-2 to TRBJ2-7; 15 positions match TRBD2. The CDR3 consists of 18 residues. Germline V gene sequence: CDR1 LGHNA, CDR2 YNFKEQ. V dropped 4 bases and J dropped 2; count of bases not matched to a gene: 9.

J is TRBJ1-1 and V is TRBV29-1; D is undetermined. The V end lost 7 bases, the J end lost 4 bases, and 19 bases lay between the germline ends. The germline gives CDR1 SQVTM, CDR2 ANQGSEA. The CDR3 is made up of 14 amino acids. In nucleotides, the CDR3 is TGCAGCGCCCTCCCCGCGGGCCTGATCACTGAAGCTTTCTTT. Translating gives CSALPAGLITEAFF. The full variable domain, with the rest looked up from reference TRBV29-1 and TRBJ1-1, is SAVISQKPSRDICQRGTSLTIQCQVDSQVTMMFWYRQQPGQSLTLIATANQGSEATYESGFVIDKFPISRPNLTFSTLTVSNMSPEDSSIYLCSALPAGLITEAFFGQGTRLTVV.

This clonotype was picked up many times. This chain connects TRBV6-5 to TRBJ1-1, with unresolved D. V was cut by 2 bases and J by 5 bases, with 12 bases left in between. Per the germline V gene, CDR1 is MNHEY and CDR2 is SVGAGI. The CDR3 spans 14 residues. CDR3 residues: CASSYKSGLTEAFF. The CDR3, as DNA: TGTGCCAGCAGTTACAAAAGTGGGTTAACTGAAGCTTTCTTT.

This clonotype was seen ten or more times. The chain is built from TRBV28 and TRBJ2-7; the D gene could be TRBD1 or TRBD2 (5 bases each). CDR3 length: 15 residues. V was clipped by 6 bases and J by 5 bases, with 20 bases between them. Germline CDR1 reads MDHEN; CDR2 reads SYDVKM. The CDR3 DNA follows: TGTGCCAGCAGGACATACGGGACCACTCTGGACGAGCAGTACTTC. This gives the protein CASRTYGTTLDEQYF.

The rearrangement uses TRBV24-1 and TRBJ2-7; tentative D call: TRBD1 (7 bases). The CDR3 covers 15 residues. V was shortened by 3 bases and J by 2 bases, with 13 bases between the two germline ends. Germline values: CDR1 KGHDR, CDR2 SFDVKD. CDR3 amino acids: CATSDRRDRAYEQYF. The CDR3 DNA follows: TGTGCCACCAGTGATAGGCGGGACAGAGCCTACGAGCAGTACTTC.

V gene TRBV6-2 or TRBV6-3 combines with J gene TRBJ2-1; 10 bases align to TRBD2. CDR3 length equals 19 residues. Germline V gene data show CDR1 as MNHEY and CDR2 as SVGEGT. The V and J ends lost 6 bases and 5 bases, in that order; junction bases with no gene match: 19. The CDR3 spells CASSQGLRTSGDPNNEQFF. In nucleotides, the CDR3 is TGTGCCAGCAGCCAAGGGCTCCGGACTAGCGGAGATCCAAACAATGAGCAGTTCTTC.

Ten or more counts support this clonotype. The gene calls are TRBV20-1 and TRBJ2-7, with 13 bases lining up with TRBD2. The trim removed 4 bases at V and 4 bases at J, leaving 7 bases unmatched. The CDR3 is 15 amino acids. Germline V gene lookup returns CDR1 DFQATT and CDR2 SNEGSKA (reference sequence). CDR3 protein: CSAKRTSGSGYEQYF. The CDR3 DNA reads TGCAGTGCTAAGAGGACTAGCGGGAGTGGGTACGAGCAGTACTTC.